This T cell receptor beta chain was captured by sequencing in a study of early T cells in non-severe SARS-CoV-2 infection. Turning to the study itself: From unsorted whole blood, bulk RNA was sequenced, and the chains remained unpaired.

In the library, individual cDNA molecules carried attached unique molecular identifiers. TCRdb re-derived calls from the 5' RACE reads in MiXCR, one entry per CDR3 protein. The sample records some 80,000 distinct CDR3 sequences, roughly an eighth being singletons. Concerning this clonotype itself: No antigen is known for it.

Findings and caveats of the study: Using VDJdb, the matching emphasized anti-spike CD8 responses while missing private and CD4 specificities.

With 4 bases removed from V and 8 bases from J, the gap between germline ends came to 17 bases. Germline lookup yields CDR1 MNHEY and CDR2 SVGAGI. CDR3 length: 15 residues. Specimen: whole blood, collected at baseline. The chain is built from TRBV6-5 and TRBJ1-4, with D uncertain. This receptor was identified in an adult who was a healthcare worker with PCR-confirmed SARS-CoV-2 infection or an uninfected control (not recorded which). The donor label of this sample is uncertain. The CDR3 loop reads CASSFSGPGEEKLFF. The CDR3 DNA reads TGTGCCAGCAGTTTCTCCGGGCCTGGAGAGGAAAAACTGTTTTTT.